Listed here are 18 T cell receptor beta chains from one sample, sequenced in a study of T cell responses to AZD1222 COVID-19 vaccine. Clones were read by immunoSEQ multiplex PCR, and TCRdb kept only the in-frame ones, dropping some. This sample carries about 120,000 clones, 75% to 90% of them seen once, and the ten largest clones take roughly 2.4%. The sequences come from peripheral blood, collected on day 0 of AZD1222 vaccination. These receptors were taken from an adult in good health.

For the CDR3, the DNA is TGTGCCAGCAGCTTACCTTCAGGGGCCACAGATACGCAGTATTTT. It encodes CASSLPSGATDTQYF. This sequence joins TRBV7-9 and TRBJ2-3; a weak D match, TRBD1 (6 bases). CDR1 is SEHNR and CDR2 is FQNEAQ in the germline V gene (reference sequence). Trimming removed 2 bases from V and 2 bases from J, with 11 bases in between. This CDR3 is built from 15 residues. Full variable domain (outside the CDR3, taken from reference TRBV7-9 and TRBJ2-3): DTGVSQNPRHKITKRGQNVTFRCDPISEHNRLYWYRQTLGQGPEFLTYFQNEAQLEKSRLLSDRFSAERPKGSFSTLEIQRTEQGDSAMYLCASSLPSGATDTQYFGPGTRLTVL.

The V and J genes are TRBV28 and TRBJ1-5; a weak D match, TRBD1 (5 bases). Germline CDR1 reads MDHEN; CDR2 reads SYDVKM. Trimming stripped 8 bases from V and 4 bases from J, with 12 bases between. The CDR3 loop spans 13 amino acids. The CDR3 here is CASSQGGNQPQHF. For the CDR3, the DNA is TGTGCCAGCTCCCAGGGAGGTAATCAGCCCCAGCATTTT.

The CDR3 region is CATRLAGHNEQFF. In DNA, the CDR3 is TGTGCCACCCGACTAGCGGGACACAATGAGCAGTTCTTC. The J gene is TRBJ2-1, the V gene TRBV12-3 or TRBV12-4; 11 nucleotides align to TRBD2. The CDR3 covers 13 residues. The V gene end was trimmed by 10 bases and the J gene end by 5 bases; junction bases not matched to a gene: 4.

CDR3 amino acids: CASSARGPVGQPQHF. The DNA of the CDR3 is TGTGCCAGCAGCGCGAGGGGGCCCGTCGGGCAGCCCCAGCATTTT. The rearrangement links TRBV5-6 to TRBJ1-5; TRBD1 matches 7 bases. The CDR3 has 15 residues. The V gene end was trimmed by 4 bases and the J gene end by 7 bases; junction bases not matched to a gene: 11. Germline V gene data show CDR1 as SGHDT and CDR2 as YYEEEE. The full variable domain, rest sourced from reference TRBV5-6 and TRBJ1-5, is DAGVTQSPTHLIKTRGQQVTLRCSPKSGHDTVSWYQQALGQGPQFIFQYYEEEERQRGNFPDRFSGHQFPNYSSELNVNALLLGDSALYLCASSARGPVGQPQHFGDGTRLSIL.

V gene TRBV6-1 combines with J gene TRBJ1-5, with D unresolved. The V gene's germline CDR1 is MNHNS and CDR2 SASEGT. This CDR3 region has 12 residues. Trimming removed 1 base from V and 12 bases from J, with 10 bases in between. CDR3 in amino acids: CASSEVGGFQHF. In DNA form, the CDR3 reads TGTGCCAGCAGTGAAGTAGGAGGCTTCCAGCATTTT.

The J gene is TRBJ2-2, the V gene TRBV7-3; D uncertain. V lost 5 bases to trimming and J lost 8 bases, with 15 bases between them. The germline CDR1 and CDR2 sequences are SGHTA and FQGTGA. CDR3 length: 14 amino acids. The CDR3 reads CASSPALPGGELFF. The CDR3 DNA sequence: TGTGCCAGCAGCCCCGCGTTGCCTGGAGGGGAGCTGTTTTTT.

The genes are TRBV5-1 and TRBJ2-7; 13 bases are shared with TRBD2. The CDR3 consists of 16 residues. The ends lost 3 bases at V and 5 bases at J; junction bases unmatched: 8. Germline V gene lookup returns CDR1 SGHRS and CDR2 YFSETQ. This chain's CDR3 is CASSSEPGLAGNEQYF. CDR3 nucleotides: TGCGCCAGCAGCTCGGAACCGGGACTAGCGGGAAACGAGCAGTACTTC.

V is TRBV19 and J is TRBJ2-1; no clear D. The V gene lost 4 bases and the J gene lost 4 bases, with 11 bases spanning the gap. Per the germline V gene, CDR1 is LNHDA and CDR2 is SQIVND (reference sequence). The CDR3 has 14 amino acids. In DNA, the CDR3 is TGTGCCAGTAGTACCCTCTCGAGATACAATGAGCAGTTCTTC. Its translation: CASSTLSRYNEQFF.

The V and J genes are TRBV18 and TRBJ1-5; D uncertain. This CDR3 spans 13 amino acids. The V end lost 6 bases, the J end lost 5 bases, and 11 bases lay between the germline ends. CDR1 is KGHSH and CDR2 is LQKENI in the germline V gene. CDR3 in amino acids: CASSLEAYQPQHF. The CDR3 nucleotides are TGTGCCAGCTCCCTGGAGGCATATCAGCCCCAGCATTTT.

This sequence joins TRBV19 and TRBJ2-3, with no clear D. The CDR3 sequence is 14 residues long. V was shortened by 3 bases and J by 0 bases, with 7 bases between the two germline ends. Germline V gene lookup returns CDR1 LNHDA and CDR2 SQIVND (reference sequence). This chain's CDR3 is CASSIPASTDTQYF. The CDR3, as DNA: TGTGCCAGTAGTATCCCCGCGAGCACAGATACGCAGTATTTT. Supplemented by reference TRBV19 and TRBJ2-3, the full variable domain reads DGGITQSPKYLFRKEGQNVTLSCEQNLNHDAMYWYRQDPGQGLRLIYYSQIVNDFQKGDIAEGYSVSREKKESFPLTVTSAQKNPTAFYLCASSIPASTDTQYFGPGTRLTVL.

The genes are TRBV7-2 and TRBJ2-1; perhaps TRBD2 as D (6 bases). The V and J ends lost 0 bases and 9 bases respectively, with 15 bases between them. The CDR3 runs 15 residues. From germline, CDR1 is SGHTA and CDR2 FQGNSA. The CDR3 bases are TGTGCCAGCAGCTTAGCGCCGACTAGTAGGGCTGAGCAGTTCTTC. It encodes CASSLAPTSRAEQFF.

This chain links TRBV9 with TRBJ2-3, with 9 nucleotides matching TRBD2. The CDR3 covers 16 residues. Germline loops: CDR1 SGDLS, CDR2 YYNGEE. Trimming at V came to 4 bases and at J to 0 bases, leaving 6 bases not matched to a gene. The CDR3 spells CASSPGTSPSTDTQYF. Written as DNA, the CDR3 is TGTGCCAGCAGCCCCGGGACTAGCCCTAGCACAGATACGCAGTATTTT.

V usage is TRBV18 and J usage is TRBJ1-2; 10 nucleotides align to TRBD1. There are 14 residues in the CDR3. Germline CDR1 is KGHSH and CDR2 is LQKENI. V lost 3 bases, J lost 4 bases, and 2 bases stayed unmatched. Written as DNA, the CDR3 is TGTGCCAGCTCACCGGACAGGGGGGGCTATGGCTACACCTTC. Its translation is CASSPDRGGYGYTF.

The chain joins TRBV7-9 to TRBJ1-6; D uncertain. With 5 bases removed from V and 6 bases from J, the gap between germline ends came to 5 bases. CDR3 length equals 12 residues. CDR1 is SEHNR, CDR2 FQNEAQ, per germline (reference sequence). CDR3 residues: CASSRINSPLHF. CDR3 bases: TGTGCCAGCAGCCGAATTAATTCACCCCTCCACTTT. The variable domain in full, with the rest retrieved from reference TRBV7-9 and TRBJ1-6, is DTGVSQNPRHKITKRGQNVTFRCDPISEHNRLYWYRQTLGQGPEFLTYFQNEAQLEKSRLLSDRFSAERPKGSFSTLEIQRTEQGDSAMYLCASSRINSPLHFGNGTRLTVT.

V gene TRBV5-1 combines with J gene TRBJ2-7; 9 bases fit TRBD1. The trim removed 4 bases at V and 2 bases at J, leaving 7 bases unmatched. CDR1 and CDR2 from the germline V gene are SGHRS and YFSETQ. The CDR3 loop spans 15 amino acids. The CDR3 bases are TGCGCCAGCAGCGCCCCGGACAGGGGTGCCTACGAGCAGTACTTC. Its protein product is CASSAPDRGAYEQYF.

The CDR3 nucleotides are TGCGCCAGCAGCTTCGGACTAGAAACAGATACGCAGTATTTT. It is translated as CASSFGLETDTQYF. The genes are TRBV5-1 and TRBJ2-3, with 7 bases identical to TRBD2. Germline trimming cut 2 bases from V and 3 bases from J; bases unmatched to any gene: 3. The germline V gene encodes CDR1 SGHRS and CDR2 YFSETQ. There are 14 residues in the CDR3.

In nucleotides, the CDR3 is TGTGCCACCCGGGACAGTCTCTACGAGCAGTACTTC. Its protein product is CATRDSLYEQYF. V is TRBV28 and J is TRBJ2-7; 7 bases line up with TRBD1. Germline assignment: CDR1 MDHEN and CDR2 SYDVKM. J lost 3 bases, V lost 10 bases, and 6 bases had no gene match. This CDR3 contains 12 residues.

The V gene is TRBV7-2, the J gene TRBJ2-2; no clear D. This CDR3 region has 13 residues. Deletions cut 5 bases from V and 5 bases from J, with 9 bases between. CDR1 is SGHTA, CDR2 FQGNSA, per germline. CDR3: CASSIDWTGELFF. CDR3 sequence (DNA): TGTGCCAGCAGCATCGACTGGACCGGGGAGCTGTTTTTT.